This T cell receptor (beta chain) was sequenced in a study of blood T cell repertoires in COVID-19 (TCRdb year 2020). As for the study more broadly: Samples covering the acute and convalescent phases of COVID-19 were provided by collaborators in the United States, Italy and Spain. The material from the prospective study consisted of cDNA or gDNA derived from T cells, B-cell-depleted T cells, or PBMCs. The dataset comprised deeply sampled blood TCRbeta repertoires from subjects exposed to, actively infected with, or recovered from COVID-19. The repertoires were released in a freely available public database intended as a resource for research on the immune response to SARS-CoV-2. The samples were drawn from the first 160 participants of the ongoing ImmuneRACE study and from over a thousand subjects provided by 6 global collaborators. A de-identified subject ID, COVID-19 status, age in years and sex were almost always included in the sample metadata. Where available, HLA class I and class II types were taken from metadata supplied by the sample provider and were not determined by assay-based typing.

From the cysteine up to the phenylalanine, the CDR3 has a length of 13 residues. The kept DNA is CDR3 alone, 39 bases in frame from the first base. Reading the germline V gene gives CDR1 SGHAT and CDR2 FQNNGV. Broad study findings and their caveats: Clinical and demographic metadata were provided uncurated, with the amount varying by source and participant.

Each collaborating institution followed its own protocols to collect whole blood in K2EDTA tubes. For TCRbeta analysis, collaborator samples were shipped as frozen whole blood, as isolated PBMCs, or as DNA extracted from either sample type. TCRbeta CDR3 regions were amplified from genomic DNA using the immunoSEQ Assay, a bias-controlled multiplex PCR. The authors' analysis ran thus. Within the assay, amplification of reference gene primers was used to estimate how many nucleated cells each sample contained. To quantify the absolute abundance of each unique TCRbeta CDR3 rearrangement, sequence reads were collapsed and filtered. For each sample, productive Simpson clonality was calculated as the square root of Simpson's diversity index over productive rearrangements. The clones in this table, taken by TCRdb from immuneACCESS, are in-frame only. Not every clone is retained; where verified, under half of the shortfall comes from an unresolved V gene, and the cause of the rest is unknown. From that table come the V and J calls and clone size; the DNA was used to work out D and trimming. In this sample the table shows some 87,000 clones, approximately 92% of which occur a single time. The top ten constitute nearly 6.5% of the sample.

Points on this clone: The antigen it binds to is not known. One junction end disagrees with the germline gene, perhaps due to a read error.

The TCR sequence derives from a woman aged 55-70 years with active COVID-19. Sequencing was done on a sample of peripheral blood. This sequence uses TRBV11-2 and TRBJ1-2; the D segment could be TRBD1, given 6 matching bases. CDR3 region: CASSLDRNYGYTF. The nucleotide sequence is TGTGCCAGCAGCCTAGACAGGAACTATGGCTACACCTTC.